What follows are 18 T cell receptor beta chains derived from one specimen sequenced in a study of response to subunit inactivated influenza vaccine. TCRdb processed the RT-PCR reads anew with MiXCR; each CDR3 protein has one entry. The sample carries some 640,000 distinct CDR3 sequences, about 15% recorded once. The sequencing used PBMCs from blood, collected approximately 15 days before vaccination. Receptors were obtained from a man over 45 who received an inactivated influenza vaccine.

The chain employs TRBV12-3 or TRBV12-4 and TRBJ2-1, with 12 bases lining up with TRBD2. This CDR3 is built from 16 residues. Trimming cost V 6 bases and J 0 bases; bases outside gene matches: 3. DNA of the CDR3: TGTGCCAGCAGGAAGACTAGCGGGAGCTCCTACAATGAGCAGTTCTTC. It codes for CASRKTSGSSYNEQFF.

This clonotype was counted only a few times. V gene TRBV3-1 combines with J gene TRBJ1-1, with D hard to call. This CDR3 is 12 amino acids long. The ends were cut back, 6 bases at V and 9 bases at J, with 14 bases in the middle. Germline assignment: CDR1 LGHDT and CDR2 YNNKEL (reference sequence). Here the CDR3 DNA reads TGTGCCAGCAGACCTACTAGGGATAAAGCTTTCTTT. Amino acids: CASRPTRDKAFF.

Remarks on this clonotype: This may come from a read error, since a much larger clone is one base off. The chain has TRBV12-3 or TRBV12-4 and TRBJ1-2; D not resolved. The CDR3 length is 12 residues. Trimming cost V 2 bases and J 3 bases, with 4 bases left between them. The CDR3 sequence: CASSLQHYGYTF. The DNA for the CDR3 is TGTGCCAGCAGTTTACAGCACTATGGCTACACCTTC.

This clonotype occurred a few times. The chain uses TRBV7-9 and TRBJ1-1; no clear D. V lost 5 bases and J 1 base, leaving 11 bases between the germline ends. CDR1 and CDR2 (germline): SEHNR, FQNEAQ (reference sequence). The length of the CDR3 is 14 residues. The CDR3 spells CASSPPLGNTEAFF. DNA of the CDR3: TGTGCCAGCAGCCCCCCGTTGGGGAACACTGAAGCTTTCTTT. Variable domain in full (rest from reference TRBV7-9 and TRBJ1-1): DTGVSQNPRHKITKRGQNVTFRCDPISEHNRLYWYRQTLGQGPEFLTYFQNEAQLEKSRLLSDRFSAERPKGSFSTLEIQRTEQGDSAMYLCASSPPLGNTEAFFGQGTRLTVV.

The rearrangement uses TRBV12-3 or TRBV12-4 and TRBJ2-1, with TRBD2 matching 8 bases. The CDR3 covers 14 residues. V gave up 1 base and J gave up 8 bases; unmatched junction bases: 4. DNA for the CDR3: TGTGCCAGCAGTTTAGACGGGAGGGTAGATGAGCAGTTCTTC. Its protein is CASSLDGRVDEQFF.

The chain employs TRBV3-1 and TRBJ2-2; TRBD1 matches at 7 bases. This CDR3 spans 15 amino acids. From germline, CDR1 is LGHDT and CDR2 YNNKEL (reference sequence). Losses at the gene ends were 6 bases for V and 0 bases for J; bases not matched to a gene: 4. The CDR3 DNA follows: TGTGCCAGCAGAGTCGACAGGGCGAACACCGGGGAGCTGTTTTTT. Translating it yields CASRVDRANTGELFF.

This clonotype was seen more than once but under ten times. The chain couples TRBV6-2 or TRBV6-3 to TRBJ1-5; 7 nucleotides match TRBD1. The V gene end was trimmed by 8 bases and the J gene end by 2 bases; junction bases not matched to a gene: 6. The CDR3 runs 14 residues. CDR1 is MNHEY, CDR2 SVGEGT, per germline. CDR3 loop: CASGRDRRNQPQHF. The CDR3, as DNA: TGTGCCAGCGGAAGGGACAGACGCAATCAGCCCCAGCATTTT.

This clonotype was picked up a small number of times. The chain links TRBV2 to TRBJ2-7; the D call may be TRBD1 or TRBD2 (5 bases each). This CDR3 comprises 12 residues. V lost 9 bases to trimming and J lost 5 bases, with 14 bases between them. Germline CDR1 and CDR2: SNHLY and FYNNEI. The CDR3 loop is CASKKMGDEQYF. CDR3 DNA: TGTGCCAGTAAAAAAATGGGGGACGAGCAGTACTTC. Filled out from reference TRBV2 and TRBJ2-7, the complete variable domain reads EPEVTQTPSHQVTQMGQEVILRCVPISNHLYFYWYRQILGQKVEFLVSFYNNEISEKSEIFDDQFSVERPDGSNFTLKIRSTKLEDSAMYFCASKKMGDEQYFGPGTRLTVT.

CDR3 in amino acids: CASSSQGVYSPLHF. The CDR3 region has the DNA TGCGCCAGCAGCTCACAGGGGGTCTATTCACCCCTCCACTTT. The rearrangement joins TRBV5-1 to TRBJ1-6, with 8 bases that match TRBD1. Losses at the gene ends were 3 bases for V and 8 bases for J; bases not matched to a gene: 4. CDR1 is SGHRS and CDR2 is YFSETQ in the germline V gene. The CDR3 loop spans 14 amino acids. The full variable domain, completed using reference TRBV5-1 and TRBJ1-6, is KAGVTQTPRYLIKTRGQQVTLSCSPISGHRSVSWYQQTPGQGLQFLFEYFSETQRNKGNFPGRFSGRQFSNSRSEMNVSTLELGDSALYLCASSSQGVYSPLHFGNGTRLTVT.

J is TRBJ2-4 and V is TRBV11-2; the D gene is possibly TRBD1 (6 bases). CDR3 length equals 15 residues. CDR1 is SGHAT and CDR2 is FQNNGV in the germline V gene. Trimming left V 5 bases short and J 0 bases short, with 11 bases between. The CDR3 DNA reads TGTGCCAGCAGCATCGGACAGTTAGCCAAAAACATTCAGTACTTC. It codes for CASSIGQLAKNIQYF.

Of note for this clonotype: This sequence may be a read error, since a much larger clone differs from it by one base. The chain carries TRBV15 and TRBJ2-3; 13 bases align to TRBD2. V trimming: 7 bases; J trimming: 3 bases; junction bases outside the gene matches: 10. Germline V gene data show CDR1 as LNHNV and CDR2 as YYDKDF (reference sequence). The length of the CDR3 is 17 residues. CDR3 bases: TGTGCCACCATCAGCTCCAGACTAGCGGGAGGAACAGATACGCAGTATTTT. This codes for CATISSRLAGGTDTQYF.

This clonotype was detected only a few times. The V call is TRBV20-1, the J call TRBJ2-1; D may correspond to TRBD1 or TRBD2 (5 bases each). CDR3 length: 13 amino acids. Germline CDR1 DFQATT, CDR2 SNEGSKA (reference sequence). Trimming pared 5 bases from V and 10 bases from J, leaving 18 bases between. CDR3 region: CSAPRAPSGEQFF. CDR3 DNA: TGCAGTGCTCCCAGGGCCCCATCGGGGGAGCAGTTCTTC.

V usage is TRBV9 and J usage is TRBJ1-2; the match to TRBD1 covers 7 bases. The CDR3 sequence is 18 residues long. Trimming removed 0 bases from V and 2 bases from J; junction bases left unmatched: 13. CDR1 and CDR2 from the germline V gene are SGDLS and YYNGEE. The chain's CDR3 is CASSVGPGGDLANYGYTF. As DNA, the CDR3 is TGTGCCAGCAGCGTAGGCCCAGGGGGAGACCTAGCCAACTATGGCTACACCTTC. The complete variable domain, with remaining parts taken from reference TRBV9 and TRBJ1-2, reads DSGVTQTPKHLITATGQRVTLRCSPRSGDLSVYWYQQSLDQGLQFLIQYYNGEERAKGNILERFSAQQFPDLHSELNLSSLELGDSALYFCASSVGPGGDLANYGYTFGSGTRLTVV.

This clonotype has only a few counts. This rearrangement joins TRBV3-1 to TRBJ2-1; 9 bases line up with TRBD2. The CDR3 is 17 amino acids. V shed 3 bases and J 3 bases; nucleotides not matched to a gene: 9. CDR1 and CDR2 (germline): LGHDT, YNNKEL (reference sequence). CDR3 amino acids: CASSQTRGGGIYNEQFF. In DNA form, the CDR3 reads TGTGCCAGCAGCCAGACCCGCGGGGGGGGGATCTACAATGAGCAGTTCTTC.

The rearrangement links TRBV20-1 to TRBJ1-6; a possible D gene is TRBD1 (5 bases). The CDR3 has 13 amino acids. Germline lookup yields CDR1 DFQATT and CDR2 SNEGSKA (reference sequence). V lost 3 bases and J lost 10, with 13 bases in between. The DNA of the CDR3 is TGCAGTGCTAGGGGGCAGAGTCCATCACCCCTCCACTTT. It specifies CSARGQSPSPLHF.

The chain recombines TRBV29-1 with TRBJ2-1; 9 bases agree with TRBD2. The CDR3 runs to 14 residues. CDR1 and CDR2 (germline): SQVTM, ANQGSEA. Trimming took 1 base from V and 6 from J; bases not matched to a gene: 4. The CDR3 DNA is TGCAGCGTTGAAGGACTAGCGGAGCCCAATGAGCAGTTCTTC. It translates to CSVEGLAEPNEQFF.

The CDR3 DNA reads TGTGCCAGCAGCGCCGAGGGACGGTATAATGAAAAACTGTTTTTT. This encodes CASSAEGRYNEKLFF. The J gene is TRBJ1-4, the V gene TRBV9; D possibly corresponds to TRBD1 (5 bases). The CDR3 consists of 15 residues. Trimming cost V 3 bases and J 4 bases, with 13 bases left between them. Germline CDR1 SGDLS, CDR2 YYNGEE.

This clonotype was picked up a small number of times. The rearrangement links TRBV7-2 to TRBJ1-2, with D possibly TRBD1 on 6 matching bases. CDR1 SGHTA and CDR2 FQGNSA come from the germline V gene. This CDR3 spans 14 amino acids. V gave up 1 base and J gave up 8 bases, with 14 bases separating them. CDR3 residues: CASSLGSGVRGYTF. CDR3 nucleotide sequence: TGTGCCAGCAGCTTAGGGTCAGGGGTACGCGGCTACACCTTC.